These T cell receptor beta chains were read from a single sample in a study of T-cell reconstitution after alpha-beta-depleted transplantation in children. TCRdb re-analysed the PCR reads in MiXCR, keeping a single row per CDR3 protein. The sample has some 600,000 distinct CDR3 sequences; around a sixth are singletons. The material was PBMCs from the stem cell graft donor, obtained from the stem cell graft. All receptors come from a human donor who donated a stem cell graft to a child with acute myeloid leukemia. The CDR3 runs from the conserved cysteine through the conserved F or W. A D gene is named only where the DNA matches it firmly. Clone size is stated in some rows and not others, as once, few, many or a class when expanded.

D gene,V gene,J gene,clone size,CDR3 DNA,CDR3 protein
.,TRBV11-2,TRBJ1-4,few,TGTGCCAGCCGCTCAGGGGAGGAACTGTTTTTT,CASRSGEELFF
TRBD2,TRBV20-1,TRBJ2-5,many,TGCAGTGCTAGAGATCCTCGGCGGGGGGCCCAAGAGACCCAGTACTTC,CSARDPRRGAQETQYF
.,TRBV6-1,TRBJ1-4,.,TGTGCCAGCAGTGAAATAAGGAGAGCAACTAATGAAAAACTGTTTTTT,CASSEIRRATNEKLFF
.,TRBV12-3/TRBV12-4,TRBJ1-2,few,TGTGCCAGCAGTTTAGTATTATCCGGTGGCTACACCTTC,CASSLVLSGGYTF
.,TRBV7-9,TRBJ1-2,.,TGTGCCAGCAGCTCGACCGTGTTCCGCTCCCCTAGCGATGGCTACACCTTC,CASSSTVFRSPSDGYTF
.,TRBV7-8,TRBJ1-1,once,TGTGCCAGCAACTTACACCTGGAGAGGACTGAAGCTTTCTTT,CASNLHLERTEAFF
TRBD2,TRBV6-5,TRBJ2-2,many,TGTGCCAGCAGTTACTCGAGCGGGGGGGCCGGCGGGGAGCTGTTTTTT,CASSYSSGGAGGELFF
TRBD1,TRBV27,TRBJ2-6,.,TGTGCCAGCAGTTTCACAGGGGTCTCCGGGGCCAACGTCCTGACTTTC,CASSFTGVSGANVLTF
.,TRBV7-9,TRBJ1-6,.,TGTGCCAGCAGCTTATGGAATTCACGCCTCCACTTT,CASSLWNSRLHF
.,TRBV29-1,TRBJ1-5,many,TGCAGCGTTGGGACTCTCAATCAGCCCCAGCATTTT,CSVGTLNQPQHF